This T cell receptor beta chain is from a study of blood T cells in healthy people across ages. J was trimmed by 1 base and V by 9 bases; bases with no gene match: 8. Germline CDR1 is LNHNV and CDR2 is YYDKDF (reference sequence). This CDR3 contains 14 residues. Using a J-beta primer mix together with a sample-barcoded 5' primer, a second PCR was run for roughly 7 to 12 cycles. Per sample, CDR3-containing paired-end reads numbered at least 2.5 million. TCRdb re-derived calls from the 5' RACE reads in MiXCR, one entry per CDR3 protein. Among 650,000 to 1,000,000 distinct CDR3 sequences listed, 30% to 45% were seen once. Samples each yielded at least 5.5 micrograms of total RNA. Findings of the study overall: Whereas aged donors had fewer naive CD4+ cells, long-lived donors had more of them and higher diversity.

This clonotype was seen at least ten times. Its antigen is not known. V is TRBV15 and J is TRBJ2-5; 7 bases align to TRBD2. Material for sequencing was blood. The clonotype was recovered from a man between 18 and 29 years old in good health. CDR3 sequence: CATKRGAPQETQYF. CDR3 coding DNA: TGTGCCACAAAGCGGGGAGCCCCCCAAGAGACCCAGTACTTC.